The sequence of this T cell receptor (beta chain) was determined in a study of cytomegalovirus exposure and HLA in healthy donors. Regarding this clone: The antigen remains undetermined.

Use of 60 Vbeta and 13 Jbeta primers characterized the PCR. Clones were read by immunoSEQ multiplex PCR, and TCRdb kept only the in-frame ones, dropping some. The table lists roughly 60,000 clones. Findings and limits, study-wide: It was in a later analysis that TCR association rates were seen to vary by HLA locus, highest for DRB1 and lowest for HLA-C.

J lost 1 base, V lost 1 base, and 1 base had no gene match. Per the germline V gene, CDR1 is MNHNS and CDR2 is SASEGT. This CDR3 is built from 15 residues. Source material: PBMCs. The rearrangement joins TRBV6-1 to TRBJ1-1; 9 nucleotides align to TRBD1. This receptor was identified in a woman aged 18-29 years in good health and CMV-seronegative. Written as DNA, the CDR3 is TGTGCCAGCAGTGAAGGACAGGGGGGGAACACTGAAGCTTTCTTT. The encoded protein is CASSEGQGGNTEAFF.